This T cell receptor beta chain was sequenced for a study of Graves' ophthalmopathy and Graves' hyperthyroidism. Amplified TCR beta CDR3 regions were obtained using RNA transcripts as template. Investigators did first-round RT-PCR with HTBI primers, then second-round multiplex PCR. TCRdb re-called the multiplex PCR reads through MiXCR, storing one row per CDR3 protein. The sample shows approximately 700,000 distinct CDR3 sequences, approximately 40% of them seen only once. V lost 6 bases and J lost 1, with 12 bases in between. Germline CDR1 reads DFQATT; CDR2 reads SNEGSKA (reference sequence). CDR3 length equals 14 residues.

V is TRBV20-1 and J is TRBJ2-2; D gene ambiguous. The sequenced sample consisted of peripheral blood. The sequence came from an adult man with Graves' ophthalmopathy. Here the CDR3 reads CSAPIRGNTGELFF. DNA for the CDR3: TGCAGTGCGCCGATCCGTGGGAACACCGGGGAGCTGTTTTTT.